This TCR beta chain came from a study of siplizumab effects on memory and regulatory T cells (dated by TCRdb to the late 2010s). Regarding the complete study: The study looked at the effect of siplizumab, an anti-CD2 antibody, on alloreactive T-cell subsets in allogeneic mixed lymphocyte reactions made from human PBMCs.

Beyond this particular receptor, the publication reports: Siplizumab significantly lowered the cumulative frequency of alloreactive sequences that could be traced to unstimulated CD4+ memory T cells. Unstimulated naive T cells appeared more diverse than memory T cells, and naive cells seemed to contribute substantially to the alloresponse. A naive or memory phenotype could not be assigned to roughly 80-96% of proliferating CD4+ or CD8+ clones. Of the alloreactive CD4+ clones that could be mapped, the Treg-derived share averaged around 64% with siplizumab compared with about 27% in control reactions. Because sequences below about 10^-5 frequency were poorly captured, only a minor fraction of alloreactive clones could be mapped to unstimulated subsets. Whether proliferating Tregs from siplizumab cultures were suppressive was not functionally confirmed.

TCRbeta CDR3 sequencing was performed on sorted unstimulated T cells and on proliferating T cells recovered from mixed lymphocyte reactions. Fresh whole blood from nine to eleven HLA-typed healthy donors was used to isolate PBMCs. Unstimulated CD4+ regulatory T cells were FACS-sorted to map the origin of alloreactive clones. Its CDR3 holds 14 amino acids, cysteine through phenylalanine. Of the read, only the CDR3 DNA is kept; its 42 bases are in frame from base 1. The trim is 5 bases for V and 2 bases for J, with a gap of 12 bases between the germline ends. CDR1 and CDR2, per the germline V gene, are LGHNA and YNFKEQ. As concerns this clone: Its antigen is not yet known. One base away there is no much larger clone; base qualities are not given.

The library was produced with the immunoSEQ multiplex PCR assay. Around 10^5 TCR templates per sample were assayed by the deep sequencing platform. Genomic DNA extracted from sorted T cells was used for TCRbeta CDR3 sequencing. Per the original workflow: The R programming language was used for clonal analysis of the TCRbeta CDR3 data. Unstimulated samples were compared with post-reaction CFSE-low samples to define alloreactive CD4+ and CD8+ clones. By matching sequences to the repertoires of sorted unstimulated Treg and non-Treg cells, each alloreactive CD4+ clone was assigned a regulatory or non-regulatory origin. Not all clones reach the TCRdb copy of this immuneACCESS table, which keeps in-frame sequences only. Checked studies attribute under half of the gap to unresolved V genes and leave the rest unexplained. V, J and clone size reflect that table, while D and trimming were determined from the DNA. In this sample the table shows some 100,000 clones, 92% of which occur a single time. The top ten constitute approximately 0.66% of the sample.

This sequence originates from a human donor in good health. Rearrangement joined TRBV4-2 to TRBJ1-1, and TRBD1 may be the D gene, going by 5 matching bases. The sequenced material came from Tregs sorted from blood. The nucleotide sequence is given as TGTGCCAGCAGCTACGGGACGCCAAACACTGAAGCTTTCTTT. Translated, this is CASSYGTPNTEAFF.